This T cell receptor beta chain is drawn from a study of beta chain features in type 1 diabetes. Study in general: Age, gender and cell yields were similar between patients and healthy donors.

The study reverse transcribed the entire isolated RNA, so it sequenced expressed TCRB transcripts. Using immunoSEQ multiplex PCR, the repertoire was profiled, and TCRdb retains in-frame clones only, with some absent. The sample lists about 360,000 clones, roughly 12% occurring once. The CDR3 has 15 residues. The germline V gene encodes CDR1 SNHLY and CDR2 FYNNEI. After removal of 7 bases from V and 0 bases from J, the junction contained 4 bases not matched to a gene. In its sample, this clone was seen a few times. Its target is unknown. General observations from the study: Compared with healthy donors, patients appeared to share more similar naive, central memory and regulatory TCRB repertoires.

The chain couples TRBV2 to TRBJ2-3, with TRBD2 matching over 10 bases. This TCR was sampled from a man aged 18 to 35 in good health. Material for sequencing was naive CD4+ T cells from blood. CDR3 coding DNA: TGTGCCAGCACCGGACTAGCGGAAAGCACAGATACGCAGTATTTT. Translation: CASTGLAESTDTQYF.